The 18 T cell receptor beta chains below all came from one sample that was sequenced in a study of T-cell reconstitution after alpha-beta-depleted transplantation in children. The TCRbeta library incorporated unique molecular identifiers. TCRdb used MiXCR to reprocess the PCR reads, holding one entry per CDR3 protein. The sample records 150,000 to 200,000 distinct CDR3 sequences, 5% to 7.5% being singletons. The specimen was PBMCs, collected before TCRalphabeta/CD19-depleted stem cell transplant. All receptors come from a girl less than two years old with combined immunodeficiency, due to receive a stem cell transplant.

At least ten counts were recorded for this clonotype. The chain recombines TRBV29-1 with TRBJ2-2; 8 nucleotides agree with TRBD1. This CDR3 is built from 19 residues. V shed 7 bases and J 6 bases; nucleotides not matched to a gene: 25. The germline V gene has CDR1 SQVTM and CDR2 ANQGSEA. The CDR3: CSALTPLGKTGEEPGELFF. CDR3 coding DNA: TGCAGCGCCTTAACCCCCCTAGGCAAGACAGGGGAGGAGCCCGGGGAGCTGTTTTTT.

This clonotype was detected a few times. The chain has TRBV28 and TRBJ2-7; possibly TRBD1 for D (6 bases). CDR3 size: 18 residues. V was clipped by 0 bases and J by 0 bases, with 18 bases between them. CDR1 and CDR2 (germline): MDHEN, SYDVKM. DNA of the CDR3: TGTGCCAGCAGTTTATGGCAGGGGCTACTTAGGAGCTCCTACGAGCAGTACTTC. This encodes CASSLWQGLLRSSYEQYF. The full variable domain, in which reference TRBV28 and TRBJ2-7 provide the parts outside the CDR3, is DVKVTQSSRYLVKRTGEKVFLECVQDMDHENMFWYRQDPGLGLRLIYFSYDVKMKEKGDIPEGYSVSREKKERFSLILESASTNQTSMYLCASSLWQGLLRSSYEQYFGPGTRLTVT.

This clonotype was seen ten or more times. The chain uses TRBV2 and TRBJ2-5, with D tentatively TRBD2 (5 bases). From germline, CDR1 is SNHLY and CDR2 FYNNEI. The CDR3 length is 15 residues. Trimming stripped 3 bases from V and 5 bases from J, with 16 bases between. CDR3 protein: CASSDLATDGETQYF. DNA for the CDR3: TGTGCCAGCAGTGACCTAGCTACAGACGGGGAGACCCAGTACTTC.

The chain couples TRBV7-2 to TRBJ2-2; tentatively, D is TRBD1 (5 bases). This CDR3 comprises 15 residues. Germline-derived CDR1 and CDR2 are SGHTA and FQGNSA. V was pared by 5 bases and J by 6 bases, with 16 bases between. CDR3: CASSLPYGAAGELFF. CDR3 nucleotides: TGTGCCAGCAGCCTCCCCTATGGGGCGGCCGGGGAGCTGTTTTTT.

This clonotype was recorded many times. This rearrangement joins TRBV5-1 to TRBJ2-7, with TRBD1 matching over 9 bases. CDR3 length: 14 amino acids. V gave up 3 bases and J gave up 4 bases; unmatched junction bases: 5. Germline V gives CDR1 SGHRS, CDR2 YFSETQ. The CDR3 loop reads CASSSGQGFYEQYF. The DNA of the CDR3 is TGCGCCAGCAGCTCGGGACAGGGTTTTTACGAGCAGTACTTC.

This clonotype was picked up many times. The CDR3 is CSGQQYNEQFF. In DNA form, the CDR3 reads TGCAGTGGTCAGCAATACAATGAGCAGTTCTTC. The chain combines TRBV20-1 with TRBJ2-1; no clear D. Germline V gives CDR1 DFQATT, CDR2 SNEGSKA (reference sequence). The CDR3 is made up of 11 amino acids. V was cut by 7 bases and J by 4 bases, with 8 bases left in between.

The chain has TRBV12-3 or TRBV12-4 and TRBJ1-2; D is uncertain. V dropped 4 bases and J dropped 3 bases, with 12 bases sitting between them. The CDR3 covers 14 residues. As DNA, the CDR3 is TGTGCCAGCAGTTACGACGGCGGAGACTATGGCTACACCTTC. Residues: CASSYDGGDYGYTF.

In its sample, this clonotype was seen many times. The CDR3 is CASSEAITSTDTQYF. CDR3 nucleotides: TGCGCCAGCAGCGAGGCCATCACCAGCACAGATACGCAGTATTTT. V and J are TRBV4-1 and TRBJ2-3; D is uncertain. Germline CDR1 MGHRA, CDR2 YSYEKL. The CDR3 has 15 residues. The V gene lost 5 bases and the J gene lost 0 bases, with 12 bases spanning the gap.

V gene TRBV20-1 combines with J gene TRBJ2-7; 8 bases align to TRBD2. The length of the CDR3 is 18 residues. Germline V gene lookup returns CDR1 DFQATT and CDR2 SNEGSKA (reference sequence). V gave up 0 bases and J gave up 2 bases; unmatched junction bases: 15. The CDR3 spells CSARDDISAGGPPYEQYF. The DNA of the CDR3 is TGCAGTGCTAGAGACGATATCAGCGCGGGAGGCCCACCCTACGAGCAGTACTTC.

This clonotype was found many times. The V gene is TRBV6-5, the J gene TRBJ1-1; no reliable D call. Between the trimmed V and J ends, which lost 0 bases and 0 bases, there was a span of 5 bases. Germline-derived CDR1 and CDR2 are MNHEY and SVGAGI. The CDR3 has 14 residues. CDR3 amino acids: CASSYSPLNTEAFF. In DNA form, the CDR3 reads TGTGCCAGCAGTTACTCTCCATTGAACACTGAAGCTTTCTTT.

This clonotype was recorded many times. The chain is built from TRBV24-1 and TRBJ2-5, with D uncertain. V lost 4 bases to trimming and J lost 5 bases, with 10 bases between them. This CDR3 has 13 residues. CDR1 is KGHDR and CDR2 is SFDVKD in the germline V gene. As DNA, the CDR3 is TGTGCCACCAGTGACCCCCCGGAGGAGACCCAGTACTTC. Amino acids: CATSDPPEETQYF.

The rearrangement links TRBV13 to TRBJ2-1; 7 nucleotides align to TRBD1. V trimming: 3 bases; J trimming: 0 bases; junction bases outside the gene matches: 8. This CDR3 region has 17 residues. Germline V gene data show CDR1 as PRHDT and CDR2 as FYEKMQ (reference sequence). DNA for the CDR3: TGTGCCAGCAGCTTCGAAGAGGGGGCTGGCTCCTACAATGAGCAGTTCTTC. Its protein is CASSFEEGAGSYNEQFF.

The sample holds a few counts of this clonotype. The V gene is TRBV4-1, the J gene TRBJ2-4; D may be TRBD2 (5 bases). The germline V gene has CDR1 MGHRA and CDR2 YSYEKL. This CDR3 has 16 residues. V dropped 3 bases and J dropped 6 bases, with 18 bases sitting between them. CDR3 DNA: TGCGCCAGCAGCCAGGCTAGCCGAGACTTGGGAAACATTCAGTACTTC. Residues: CASSQASRDLGNIQYF.

This clonotype showed up many times. V gene TRBV11-2 combines with J gene TRBJ1-1; TRBD1 is a possible D gene (6 bases). This CDR3 has 12 amino acids. CDR1 is SGHAT, CDR2 FQNNGV, per germline. Trimming left V 5 bases short and J 4 bases short, with 8 bases between. CDR3 in DNA: TGTGCCAGCAGCCAGGGGACCACTGAAGCTTTCTTT. Protein: CASSQGTTEAFF.

This clonotype was seen at least ten times. The rearrangement joins TRBV15 to TRBJ2-3; D is uncertain. The CDR3 has 14 residues. The ends were cut back, 5 bases at V and 4 bases at J, with 13 bases in the middle. Per the germline V gene, CDR1 is LNHNV and CDR2 is YYDKDF (reference sequence). CDR3 residues: CATSLRWVSDTQYF. The CDR3, as DNA: TGTGCCACCAGCCTTCGATGGGTCTCAGATACGCAGTATTTT.

There are a few counts of this clonotype. Compared with germline, one end of the junction differs, possibly owing to a read error. The J gene is TRBJ2-2, the V gene TRBV3-1; D gene unclear. Germline CDR1 and CDR2: LGHDT and YNNKEL (reference sequence). This CDR3 contains 16 residues. The CDR3, as DNA: TGTGCCAGCAGTCAAGTCGATAGCTATAACACCGGGGAGCTGTTTTTT. Amino acid sequence: CASSQVDSYNTGELFF.

This clonotype appeared many times. The chain carries TRBV15 and TRBJ2-1; 11 bases match TRBD2. Per the germline V gene, CDR1 is LNHNV and CDR2 is YYDKDF (reference sequence). The V and J ends lost 0 bases and 9 bases, in that order; junction bases with no gene match: 10. The CDR3 covers 17 residues. CDR3 nucleotides: TGTGCCACCAGCAGAGATAAGACTAGCGGGGACTATGGTGAGCAGTTCTTC. This gives the protein CATSRDKTSGDYGEQFF.

This clonotype appeared many times. The chain carries TRBV6-5 and TRBJ2-2; 12 bases align to TRBD1. The V gene end was trimmed by 5 bases and the J gene end by 7 bases; junction bases not matched to a gene: 8. The CDR3 is 16 residues long. The germline CDR1 and CDR2 sequences are MNHEY and SVGAGI. CDR3 nucleotides: TGTGCCAGCAGTAATTCCGGGACAGGGGGCTTCGGGGAGCTGTTTTTT. It encodes CASSNSGTGGFGELFF.